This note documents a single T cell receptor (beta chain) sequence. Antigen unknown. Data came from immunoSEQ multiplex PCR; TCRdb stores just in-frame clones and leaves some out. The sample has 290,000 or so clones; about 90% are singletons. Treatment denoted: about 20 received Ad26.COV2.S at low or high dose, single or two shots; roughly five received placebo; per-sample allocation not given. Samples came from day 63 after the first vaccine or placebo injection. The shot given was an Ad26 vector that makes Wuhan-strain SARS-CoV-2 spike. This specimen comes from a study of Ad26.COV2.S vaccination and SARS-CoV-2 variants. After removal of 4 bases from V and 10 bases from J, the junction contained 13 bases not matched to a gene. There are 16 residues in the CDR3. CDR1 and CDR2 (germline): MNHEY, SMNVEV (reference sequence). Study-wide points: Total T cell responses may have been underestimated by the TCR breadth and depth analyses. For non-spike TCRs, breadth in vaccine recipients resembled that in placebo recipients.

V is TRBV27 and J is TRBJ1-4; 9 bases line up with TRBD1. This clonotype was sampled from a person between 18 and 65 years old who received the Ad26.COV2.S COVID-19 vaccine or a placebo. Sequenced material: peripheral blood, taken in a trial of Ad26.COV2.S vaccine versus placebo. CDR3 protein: CASSSRLSQGAGKLFF. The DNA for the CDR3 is TGTGCCAGCAGTTCAAGGCTCTCACAGGGGGCCGGAAAACTGTTTTTT.